This record looks at one TCR beta chain sequence and its context. Its antigen is unknown. The cohort was made up of several hundred healthy bone marrow donors. At the time of sampling, all cohort members were nominally healthy, though unrecorded immune exposures were likely present. The donor was CMV seropositive and belonged to the group of over 250 seropositive cohort members. A peripheral blood sample was provided by each donor, and peripheral blood mononuclear cells were used for TCR beta sequencing. The Qiagen DNeasy Blood Extraction Kit was used to extract genomic DNA from the blood cell samples. V is cut back by 4 bases and J by 0 bases, with 6 bases in the junction unmatched. Its CDR3 holds 15 amino acids, cysteine through phenylalanine. This entry keeps only the CDR3 DNA: 45 bases, framed from base 1. As encoded in the germline V gene, CDR1 is SGHRS while CDR2 is YFSETQ. This entry is derived from a study of cytomegalovirus exposure and HLA in healthy donors (dated 2017 in TCRdb). With respect to the entire study: An earlier analysis of 550 to 700 of the donors reported 250 to 300 Gb of sequence data and some 120 million unique TCR beta sequences from about 180 million T cells. An early release that covered fewer than 800 HLA-typed donors contained about 300 gigabases of sequencing data and about 93 million unique TCR sequences. Among the approximately 400 genotyped donors, around 81% belonged to the genetic ancestry cluster associated with self-reported Caucasian donors. The study aimed to test whether signatures of past pathogen exposure could be identified by cataloging public T cell receptors. The T cell repertoires of 700 or so subjects were profiled by immunosequencing and related to cytomegalovirus serostatus. Besides the first cohort of under 700 subjects, a separate validation cohort made up of 120 different subjects was used. The study combined high-throughput TCR immunosequencing, statistical association of individual TCRs with disease status, and machine learning to predict cytomegalovirus infection status. In a later analysis, previously published TCR beta repertoires from about 670 donors were re-analyzed and high-resolution HLA genotyping was added so that TCR occurrence patterns could be studied. Rather than using new phenotypic data, the later analysis identified candidate immune exposures from TCR beta sequences and from how often those sequences occurred across donors. An earlier analysis of some 500 of the donors applied high-throughput TCR beta sequencing to assess whether each TCR beta V gene segment acted as functional or pseudogenic. Alongside the repertoire data, information on donor age, sex, ethnicity and CMV serostatus was compiled. Genome-wide SNP genotypes for about three fifths of the roughly 670 donors were used in a later genetic analysis, which treated that subset as a discovery cohort. Every discovery cohort repertoire had been produced on one sequencing platform. HLA typing included class I and class II loci at four-digit resolution. Typing coverage varied by locus: roughly 629-640 donors for A, B, C, DRB1 and DQB1; 500 to 550 for DQA1; about 570 for DPA1; roughly 450 for DPB1. Five DR-DQ haplotypes were handled as single units for association and clustering because linkage in the cohort was strong. Across approximately 420 genotyped donors of the cohort, an average of roughly 250,000 unique TCR beta nucleotide sequences per donor were sequenced, and roughly 18% of those sequences were non-productive.

The library was made by the immunoSEQ multiplex PCR assay. For the multiplex PCR, a mixture combining 60 forward primers for TCR Vbeta segments and 13 reverse primers for TCR Jbeta segments was used. The CDR3 region of rearranged TCR beta genes was amplified from genomic DNA with a multiplex PCR assay. Amplified TCR beta libraries were sequenced as 87-base-pair reads on the Illumina HiSeq System. The original pipeline was this. A later analysis counted some 80 million unique TCR beta chains across the 550 to 800 repertoires, and 10 million to 12 million of these chains were shared by at least two donors. Raw reads were error-corrected and collapsed into unique sequences with a nearest-neighbor algorithm that merged closely related sequences to remove PCR and sequencing errors. To assign V, D and J gene segments, CDR3 sequences were aligned to IMGT reference sequences. For a sequence to be retained, a match of at least six nucleotides to both a V gene segment and a J gene segment was required. Rearrangements were called productive when the CDR3 lacked stop codons and stayed in frame with V and J; all others were non-productive. Following IMGT convention, CDR3 was defined as the stretch from the second conserved V-encoded cysteine to the conserved J-encoded phenylalanine. In an earlier analysis of just under 600 of the donors, sequences lacking an unambiguous match to a single V gene segment were excluded. An earlier analysis of almost 600 of the donors classified V segments as functional when productive rearrangements were above 56.7% and as segregating when the standard deviation between donors was above 5%. A statistical classification framework was built for diagnosing cytomegalovirus status from the catalog of TCR beta chain sequences. A later analysis assigned V and J genes by comparing TCR nucleotide sequences with IMGT/GENE-DB human TR gene sequences. In a later analysis, CDR3 sequences and most-parsimonious VDJ recombination scenarios were assigned using the TCRdist pipeline. In a later analysis, each TCR beta chain was defined by its CDR3 amino acid sequence together with its V-gene family, and reads without a unique V-gene family were excluded. In a later analysis, fewer than 600 highly shared, low-generation-probability nucleotide sequences were removed to address suspected cross-contamination and a sequencing artifact. In a later analysis, a clonal expansion index was calculated for each public chain from normalized within-repertoire ranks of inferred template counts. In a later analysis, generation probabilities were computed with a VDJ recombination model fitted to out-of-frame rearrangements, and the resulting probabilities were checked against IGoR. In a later analysis, hypergeometric tests were used to score TCR-TCR, TCR-HLA and TCR-CMV co-occurrence, with a repertoire-size bias correction applied to TCR pairs. To estimate false discovery rates, a later analysis permuted the HLA or CMV assignments 20 times. In a later analysis, co-occurring TCRs were grouped using DBSCAN, and TCRdist sequence similarity was added for clustering within HLA-allele-positive subsets. Co-occurrence clustering excluded repertoires with fewer than 30,000 or more than 120,000 public chains, plus five with anomalous nucleotide sharing. What TCRdb holds here is the immuneACCESS table cut down to in-frame rearrangements. Part of the clones is not present; checked against another copy, under half of the missing clones reflect an unresolved V gene, and the others are unexplained. The DNA gave D and trimming, while V, J and clone size come from that table. The table for this sample records around 100,000 clones. Clones ranked in the top ten supply 6.8% of the sample.

Beyond this particular receptor, the publication reports: The 87-base-pair reads could not distinguish some IMGT-functional V segments, including TRBV6-2 and TRBV6-3, so those segments were excluded. In both the original and validation cohorts, the classifier was reported to diagnose cytomegalovirus status with high specificity and sensitivity. A later genetic analysis associated a missense DCLRE1C variant with V-gene and J-gene trimming of TCR beta chains, and an independent cohort replicated the association. A later analysis reported that several top co-occurrence clusters appeared linked to parvovirus B19, influenza, CMV and Epstein-Barr virus. A later analysis associated 16,951 TCR beta sequences with specific HLA alleles at a false discovery rate of 0.05. In the study, some 160 TCR beta chains were listed as associated with cytomegalovirus. A cluster of highly shared sequence variants was judged likely to represent a technical artifact of the sequencing pipeline. In an earlier analysis of around 600 of the donors, most TCR beta V segments appeared in productive rearrangements about 90% or about 30% of the time, broadly matching IMGT annotations. Most TCR sequences were observed very rarely across donors, whereas some public TCRs were present in many individuals. HLA typing was unavailable for some donors at each locus, so association tests used only the typed subset. A later analysis found that most CMV-associated TCR beta chains appeared HLA-restricted, with HLA associations seemingly driven largely by CMV exposure. Correlated functional status among segregating V segments might reflect linkage disequilibrium, but an unknown experimental factor could not be ruled out. Because counts were too low, about 17 rarely observed V segments, including chromosome 9 orphons, were excluded from the earlier analysis of roughly 580 of the donors. In this cohort, only TCR beta chains were sequenced, and detectable features were limited by the absence of alpha or paired-chain data. The presence/absence analyses assumed that sequencing depth was roughly uniform across donors, and that assumption may not be true. Compared with equally common non-associated chains, HLA-associated TCR beta chains in a later analysis were more clonally expanded and had lower generation probabilities. For the cohort, immune exposure information was limited to CMV serostatus. A few of the identified cytomegalovirus-associated TCR beta chains were confirmed in vitro to be specific for cytomegalovirus antigens. When HLA alleles, especially DR and DQ, strongly co-occurred, attributing TCR associations to individual alleles was difficult. According to the authors, the approach could potentially be generalized to other disease states and immunological phenotypes. In a later analysis, the rate of TCR association differed among HLA loci, with DRB1 alleles having the most associated TCRs and HLA-C alleles having the fewest. A later genetic analysis reported fewer N-insertions in productive TCRs among donors in an Asian-associated ancestry cluster than the roughly 700-donor mean. A further reported finding was that TCR beta sequences accurately predicted the HLA-A and HLA-B alleles for most subjects in the first cohort.

The chain joins TRBV5-1 to TRBJ1-2; 7 bases in the middle match TRBD1. Input material: PBMCs. This TCR derives from a man aged 40-49 years in good health and CMV-seropositive. For the CDR3, the sequence is CASSPQTGSNYGYTF. The DNA reads as follows: TGCGCCAGCAGCCCCCAGACAGGGTCTAACTATGGCTACACCTTC. When the CDR3 is completed using the reference TRBV5-1 and TRBJ1-2 genes on either side, the full variable domain is KAGVTQTPRYLIKTRGQQVTLSCSPISGHRSVSWYQQTPGQGLQFLFEYFSETQRNKGNFPGRFSGRQFSNSRSEMNVSTLELGDSALYLCASSPQTGSNYGYTFGSGTRLTVV.